The 31 T cell receptor beta chains in this list originate from one sample, sequenced in a study of T-cell memory formation after mild COVID-19. TCRdb re-called the 5' RACE reads with MiXCR, one entry per CDR3 protein. The sample has hundreds of thousands of distinct CDR3 sequences, under 30% seen once; the top ten hold approximately 13%. Source material: PBMCs or a T cell subset sorted from them (not recorded which). These receptors were collected from an adult woman who had mild COVID-19 (a few samples of this study predate the infection). Cell type and time point are not known.

The chain employs TRBV6-2 or TRBV6-3 and TRBJ1-1; 9 bases are a match to TRBD1. Germline-derived CDR1 and CDR2 are MNHEY and SVGEGT. The CDR3 covers 16 residues. The junction had 8 bases not matched to a gene; V was cut back by 6 bases and J by 0 bases. CDR3 amino acids: CASRFRTGALNTEAFF. The CDR3 DNA reads as TGTGCCAGCAGATTCCGGACAGGGGCGTTGAACACTGAAGCTTTCTTT.

This chain uses TRBV4-3 with TRBJ2-5; D perhaps matches TRBD2 (7 bases). The V gene lost 4 bases and the J gene lost 13 bases, with 25 bases spanning the gap. The germline V gene encodes CDR1 LGHNA and CDR2 YSLEER. The CDR3 extends over 15 amino acids. As DNA, the CDR3 is TGCGCCAGCAGCCCTTCCGGAATGCGGGGGCCCGGTCCGTACTTC. It specifies CASSPSGMRGPGPYF.

There are a few counts of this clonotype. The J gene is TRBJ2-3, the V gene TRBV6-5; perhaps TRBD1 as D (6 bases). Germline V gene data show CDR1 as MNHEY and CDR2 as SVGAGI. The CDR3 has 13 residues. Trimming pared 5 bases from V and 6 bases from J, leaving 12 bases between. In DNA form, the CDR3 reads TGTGCCAGCAGTAGGGGGTTGCGGGATACGCAGTATTTT. Translation gives CASSRGLRDTQYF.

V and J are TRBV5-5 and TRBJ2-3, with 9 bases identical to TRBD1. Germline trimming cut 6 bases from V and 3 bases from J; bases unmatched to any gene: 14. This CDR3 spans 17 amino acids. Germline values: CDR1 SGHKS, CDR2 YYEKEE (reference sequence). CDR3 DNA: TGTGCCAGCACCGACCACGTTACAGGGGGCGCGACAGATACGCAGTATTTT. The encoded protein is CASTDHVTGGATDTQYF. Filled out from reference TRBV5-5 and TRBJ2-3, the complete variable domain reads DAGVTQSPTHLIKTRGQQVTLRCSPISGHKSVSWYQQVLGQGPQFIFQYYEKEERGRGNFPDRFSARQFPNYSSELNVNALLLGDSALYLCASTDHVTGGATDTQYFGPGTRLTVL.

V gene TRBV7-2 combines with J gene TRBJ2-5, with 7 nucleotides matching TRBD2. This CDR3 region has 17 residues. Germline V gene lookup returns CDR1 SGHTA and CDR2 FQGNSA. Trimming cost V 4 bases and J 1 base; bases outside gene matches: 12. The CDR3 loop reads CASSSPAGRMRQETQYF. For the CDR3, the DNA is TGTGCCAGCAGCTCACCAGCGGGGAGGATGCGCCAAGAGACCCAGTACTTC.

This clonotype was observed a few times. The chain employs TRBV7-2 and TRBJ2-1, with D perhaps TRBD1 or TRBD2 (5 bases each). Trimming pared 5 bases from V and 5 bases from J, leaving 16 bases between. Per the germline V gene, CDR1 is SGHTA and CDR2 is FQGNSA. The CDR3 extends over 15 amino acids. As DNA, the CDR3 is TGTGCCAGCAGCCCAGAGGGGCGCGGAAACAATGAGCAGTTCTTC. Its protein is CASSPEGRGNNEQFF. Drawing the rest from reference TRBV7-2 and TRBJ2-1, the complete variable domain is GAGVSQSPSNKVTEKGKDVELRCDPISGHTALYWYRQSLGQGLEFLIYFQGNSAPDKSGLPSDRFSAERTGGSVSTLTIQRTQQEDSAVYLCASSPEGRGNNEQFFGPGTRLTVL.

The sample holds a few counts of this clonotype. The V call is TRBV24-1, the J call TRBJ2-5; no firm D call. CDR3 length: 12 amino acids. Trimming pared 3 bases from V and 2 bases from J, leaving 3 bases between. The V gene's germline CDR1 is KGHDR and CDR2 SFDVKD. The CDR3 reads CATSDVQETQYF. Written as DNA, the CDR3 is TGTGCCACCAGTGATGTACAAGAGACCCAGTACTTC.

This rearrangement joins TRBV3-1 to TRBJ2-1; D possibly uses TRBD1 or TRBD2 (5 bases each). The CDR3 consists of 12 residues. Trimming left V 0 bases short and J 15 bases short, with 12 bases between. CDR1 LGHDT and CDR2 YNNKEL come from the germline V gene (reference sequence). CDR3 coding DNA: TGTGCCAGCAGCCAAGATATGGGACCGGGGTTCTTC. It encodes CASSQDMGPGFF.

V gene TRBV20-1 combines with J gene TRBJ2-7; the match to TRBD2 covers 9 bases. CDR1 is DFQATT and CDR2 is SNEGSKA in the germline V gene (reference sequence). This CDR3 has 11 amino acids. CDR3 protein: CSLTSGHEQYF. DNA for the CDR3: TGCAGCCTGACTAGCGGTCACGAGCAGTACTTC.

This clonotype has a handful of counts. V usage is TRBV5-1 and J usage is TRBJ2-3, with a possible D match to TRBD2 (7 bases). Germline loops: CDR1 SGHRS, CDR2 YFSETQ. The CDR3 totals 14 residues. Trimming left V 6 bases short and J 0 bases short, with 11 bases between. The CDR3 protein is CASMEGGSTDTQYF. For the CDR3, the DNA is TGCGCCAGCATGGAGGGGGGGAGCACAGATACGCAGTATTTT.

V usage is TRBV12-3 or TRBV12-4 and J usage is TRBJ2-7; TRBD1 is a possible D gene (5 bases). There are 13 residues in the CDR3. Trimming removed 2 bases from V and 5 bases from J, with 10 bases in between. The CDR3 spells CASSLQGVHEQYF. The CDR3 DNA sequence: TGTGCCAGCAGTTTACAGGGTGTCCACGAGCAGTACTTC.

As to this clonotype: This may be a read error, as it is one base from a much larger clone. J is TRBJ2-3 and V is TRBV5-1; TRBD2 aligns across 7 bases. The ends lost 6 bases at V and 2 bases at J; junction bases unmatched: 9. Germline V lookup: CDR1 SGHRS, CDR2 YFSETQ. The CDR3 is 15 residues long. The CDR3 protein is CASINRDYFTDTQYF. The CDR3 DNA reads TGCGCCAGCATAAACCGGGACTACTTCACAGATACGCAGTATTTT. The full variable domain, in which reference TRBV5-1 and TRBJ2-3 provide the parts outside the CDR3, is KAGVTQTPRYLIKTRGQQVTLSCSPISGHRSVSWYQQTPGQGLQFLFEYFSETQRNKGNFPGRFSGRQFSNSRSEMNVSTLELGDSALYLCASINRDYFTDTQYFGPGTRLTVL.

The sample holds a few counts of this clonotype. This chain connects TRBV7-9 to TRBJ2-3, with TRBD1 as a possible D gene (6 bases). The CDR3 covers 12 residues. CDR1 SEHNR and CDR2 FQNEAQ come from the germline V gene (reference sequence). The CDR3 sequence: CAWGPYDDTQYF. In DNA, the CDR3 is TGTGCGTGGGGGCCCTATGACGATACGCAGTATTTT.

This clonotype has a handful of counts. This chain joins TRBV10-3 and TRBJ1-2, with TRBD1 identical over 8 bases. The germline V gene encodes CDR1 ENHRY and CDR2 SYGVKD. The V segment lost 8 bases and the J segment 1 base; nucleotides outside the gene matches: 18. CDR3 size: 18 residues. CDR3 sequence (DNA): TGTGCCATCGCCGCCATCTCCAGGGGGCCGCTTTTTAACTATGGCTACACCTTC. This gives the protein CAIAAISRGPLFNYGYTF.

This clonotype has ten or more counts. The rearrangement uses TRBV7-9 and TRBJ1-1; D is unclear. Germline CDR1 reads SEHNR; CDR2 reads FQNEAQ (reference sequence). The CDR3 sequence is 16 residues long. Trimming stripped 5 bases from V and 4 bases from J, with 20 bases between. The DNA for the CDR3 is TGTGCCAGCAGCCCTCGGTTGGCAGGAGGAGTCACTGAAGCTTTCTTT. It translates to CASSPRLAGGVTEAFF. Looking up the rest from reference TRBV7-9 and TRBJ1-1 gives the full variable domain: DTGVSQNPRHKITKRGQNVTFRCDPISEHNRLYWYRQTLGQGPEFLTYFQNEAQLEKSRLLSDRFSAERPKGSFSTLEIQRTEQGDSAMYLCASSPRLAGGVTEAFFGQGTRLTVV.

The genes are TRBV11-2 and TRBJ1-1; 9 positions agree with TRBD1. With V trimmed by 3 bases and J by 4 bases, 6 bases remained unmatched. The germline gives CDR1 SGHAT, CDR2 FQNNGV. The CDR3 spans 15 residues. The CDR3 loop reads CASSLETGGGTEAFF. The CDR3 bases are TGTGCCAGCAGCTTGGAAACAGGGGGCGGCACTGAAGCTTTCTTT.

This clonotype has a handful of counts. The chain links TRBV7-6 to TRBJ2-7; perhaps TRBD2 as D (6 bases). V was shortened by 5 bases and J by 1 base, with 15 bases between the two germline ends. Germline CDR1 SGHVS, CDR2 FNYEAQ. The CDR3 is 15 amino acids. CDR3 DNA sequence: TGTGCCAGCAGCCCCTCGGACTACTTGTCCTACGAGCAGTACTTC. Its protein product is CASSPSDYLSYEQYF.

This clonotype was detected ten times or more. V usage is TRBV19 and J usage is TRBJ2-1, with a weak D call TRBD1 (8 bases). Germline V gene data show CDR1 as LNHDA and CDR2 as SQIVND (reference sequence). Trimming took 8 bases from V and 3 from J, leaving 14 bases between them. The CDR3 runs to 14 residues. The CDR3 reads CASSTGGDYNEQFF. Written as DNA, the CDR3 is TGTGCCAGTTCTACAGGGGGGGACTACAATGAGCAGTTCTTC. The variable domain in full, with the rest retrieved from reference TRBV19 and TRBJ2-1, is DGGITQSPKYLFRKEGQNVTLSCEQNLNHDAMYWYRQDPGQGLRLIYYSQIVNDFQKGDIAEGYSVSREKKESFPLTVTSAQKNPTAFYLCASSTGGDYNEQFFGPGTRLTVL.

The chain carries TRBV4-1 and TRBJ1-3; D possibly corresponds to TRBD1 (6 bases). The CDR3 is 17 residues long. Germline lookup yields CDR1 MGHRA and CDR2 YSYEKL. The V end was cut by 1 base, the J end by 0 bases, with 13 bases between. DNA of the CDR3: TGCGCCAGCAGCCAAGGGTCTGGGGGGCTCTCTGGAAACACCATATATTTT. This encodes CASSQGSGGLSGNTIYF.

The chain carries TRBV7-8 and TRBJ2-1, with 13 bases lining up with TRBD2. This CDR3 has 15 residues. The ends lost 4 bases at V and 8 bases at J; junction bases unmatched: 5. Per the germline V gene, CDR1 is SGHVS and CDR2 is FQNEAQ. The DNA for the CDR3 is TGTGCCAGCAGCTCCGGGACTAGCGGGGTCCATGAGCAGTTCTTC. Translating gives CASSSGTSGVHEQFF.

This clonotype was seen a few times. The V and J genes are TRBV3-1 and TRBJ1-3; the match to TRBD1 covers 9 bases. Trimming took 3 bases from V and 8 from J; bases not matched to a gene: 8. The germline gives CDR1 LGHDT, CDR2 YNNKEL (reference sequence). This CDR3 has 15 amino acids. CDR3: CASSHVRTGEDTIYF. The CDR3 nucleotides read TGTGCCAGCAGCCACGTCCGGACAGGGGAAGACACCATATATTTT.

The V gene is TRBV25-1, the J gene TRBJ2-3, with 8 bases lining up with TRBD2. Germline V CDR1 and CDR2: MGHDK, SYGVNS. This CDR3 is 16 amino acids long. V was pared by 4 bases and J by 3 bases, with 9 bases of the junction left unmatched. CDR3 amino acids: CASSGGAGDGTDTQYF. CDR3 sequence (DNA): TGTGCCAGCAGTGGGGGAGCGGGAGATGGTACAGATACGCAGTATTTT.

This clonotype was detected a few times. The V gene is TRBV18, the J gene TRBJ1-2; D uncertain. The CDR3 length is 14 residues. The V and J ends lost 6 bases and 5 bases respectively, with 16 bases between them. Germline loops: CDR1 KGHSH, CDR2 LQKENI. CDR3 protein: CASSSGSLIYGYTF. CDR3 nucleotides: TGTGCCAGCTCGTCCGGCTCTCTCATTTATGGCTACACCTTC.

This clonotype was seen only a few times. This chain connects TRBV5-1 to TRBJ2-7; maybe TRBD1 (6 bases). Trimming took off 1 base at V and 6 bases at J, with 14 bases between the two ends. The CDR3 loop spans 14 amino acids. CDR1 is SGHRS, CDR2 YFSETQ, per germline. The CDR3 sequence: CASSLRSTGGEQYF. The CDR3 DNA reads as TGCGCCAGCAGCTTGCGGTCGACAGGAGGCGAGCAGTACTTC.

This clonotype was counted only a few times. This rearrangement joins TRBV23-1 to TRBJ2-1; perhaps TRBD1 as D (6 bases). TRBV23-1 is reported as an ORF; its role is uncertain. Trimming removed 1 base from V and 8 bases from J, with 21 bases in between. This CDR3 region has 17 residues. The CDR3 DNA reads as TGCGCCAGCAGTCAATGGGGTGGGGGCGCGAAGAAGGATGAGCAGTTCTTC. It is translated as CASSQWGGGAKKDEQFF.

This clonotype has just a few counts. The genes are TRBV5-1 and TRBJ2-4, with 7 bases lining up with TRBD2. This CDR3 is 15 amino acids long. With V trimmed by 6 bases and J by 1 base, 7 bases remained unmatched. CDR1 and CDR2 (germline): SGHRS, YFSETQ. The CDR3 nucleotides are TGCGCCAGCACCCTCGGGGGGTTGGCCAAAAACATTCAGTACTTC. It encodes CASTLGGLAKNIQYF.

This clonotype showed up just a few times. J is TRBJ1-5 and V is TRBV6-5; perhaps TRBD1 as D (5 bases). The CDR3 sequence is 14 residues long. Germline CDR1 MNHEY, CDR2 SVGAGI. V dropped 2 bases and J dropped 7 bases, with 12 bases sitting between them. The CDR3: CASSYAEGRQPQHF. The CDR3 nucleotides read TGTGCCAGCAGTTACGCGGAGGGGCGGCAGCCCCAGCATTTT.

The chain is built from TRBV3-1 and TRBJ2-7, with 11 positions matching TRBD2. Germline CDR1 LGHDT, CDR2 YNNKEL (reference sequence). V gave up 1 base and J gave up 4 bases; unmatched junction bases: 6. CDR3 size: 16 residues. CDR3 DNA: TGTGCCAGCAGCCAAGCCACTAGCGGGAGATTGTACGAGCAGTACTTC. Translated, it gives CASSQATSGRLYEQYF.

This clonotype has a handful of counts. V is TRBV5-1 and J is TRBJ2-3; D is undetermined. Trimming pared 7 bases from V and 6 bases from J, leaving 9 bases between. CDR1 and CDR2 from the germline V gene are SGHRS and YFSETQ. This CDR3 has 11 residues. The CDR3 is CASRAADTQYF. CDR3 DNA sequence: TGCGCCAGCCGAGCAGCGGATACGCAGTATTTT.

In this sample, this clonotype turned up a few times. This chain uses TRBV11-2 with TRBJ2-3; 8 bases agree with TRBD2. CDR1 SGHAT and CDR2 FQNNGV come from the germline V gene. The trim removed 10 bases at V and 4 bases at J, leaving 13 bases unmatched. The CDR3 is made up of 15 amino acids. CDR3 DNA sequence: TGTGCCACCAACCCCCTGGCGGGGGGATCAGATACGCAGTATTTT. Its translation is CATNPLAGGSDTQYF.

This clonotype was detected only a few times. The genes are TRBV4-1 and TRBJ1-1; D remains unclear. This CDR3 has 15 amino acids. The germline V gene has CDR1 MGHRA and CDR2 YSYEKL. Trimming took 0 bases from V and 0 from J, leaving 8 bases between them. The chain's CDR3 is CASSQEMGLNTEAFF. The CDR3 DNA is TGCGCCAGCAGCCAAGAGATGGGGTTGAACACTGAAGCTTTCTTT.